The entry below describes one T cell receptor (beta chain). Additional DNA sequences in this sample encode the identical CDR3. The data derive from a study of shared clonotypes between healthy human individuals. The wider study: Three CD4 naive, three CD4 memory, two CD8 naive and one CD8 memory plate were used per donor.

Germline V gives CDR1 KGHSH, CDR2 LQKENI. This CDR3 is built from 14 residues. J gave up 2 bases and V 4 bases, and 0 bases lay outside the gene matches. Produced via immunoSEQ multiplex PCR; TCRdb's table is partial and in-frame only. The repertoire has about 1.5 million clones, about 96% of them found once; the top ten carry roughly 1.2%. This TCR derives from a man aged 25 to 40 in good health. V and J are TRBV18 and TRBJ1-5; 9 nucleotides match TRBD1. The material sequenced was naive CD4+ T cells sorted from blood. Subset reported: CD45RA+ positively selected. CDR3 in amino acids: CASSRTGGNQPQHF. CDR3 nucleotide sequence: TGTGCCAGCTCACGGACAGGGGGCAATCAGCCCCAGCATTTT.